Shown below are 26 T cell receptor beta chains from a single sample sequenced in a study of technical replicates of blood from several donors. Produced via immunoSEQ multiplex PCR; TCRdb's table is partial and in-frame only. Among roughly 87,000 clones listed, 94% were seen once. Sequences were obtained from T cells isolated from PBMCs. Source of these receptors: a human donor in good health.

DNA for the CDR3: TGTGCCAGCAGCCTAAGACTAGCGGGAGATCACGAGCAGTACTTC. Translated: CASSLRLAGDHEQYF. V is TRBV7-8 and J is TRBJ2-7; 12 bases fit TRBD2. This CDR3 spans 15 amino acids. Germline CDR1 is SGHVS and CDR2 is FQNEAQ. The V gene end was trimmed by 5 bases and the J gene end by 5 bases; junction bases not matched to a gene: 7.

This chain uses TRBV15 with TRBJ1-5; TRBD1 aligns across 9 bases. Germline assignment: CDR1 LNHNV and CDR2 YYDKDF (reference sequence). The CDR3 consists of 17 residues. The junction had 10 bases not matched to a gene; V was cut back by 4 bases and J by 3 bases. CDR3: CATSTDFGTGSNQPQHF. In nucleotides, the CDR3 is TGTGCCACCAGCACTGACTTCGGGACAGGGTCCAATCAGCCCCAGCATTTT.

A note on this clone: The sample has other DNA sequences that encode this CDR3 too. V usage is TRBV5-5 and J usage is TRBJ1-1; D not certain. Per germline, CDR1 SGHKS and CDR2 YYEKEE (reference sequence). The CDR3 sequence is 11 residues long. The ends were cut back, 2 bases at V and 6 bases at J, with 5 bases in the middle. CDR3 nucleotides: TGTGCCAGCAGCTTCTCGGCTGAAGCTTTCTTT. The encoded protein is CASSFSAEAFF.

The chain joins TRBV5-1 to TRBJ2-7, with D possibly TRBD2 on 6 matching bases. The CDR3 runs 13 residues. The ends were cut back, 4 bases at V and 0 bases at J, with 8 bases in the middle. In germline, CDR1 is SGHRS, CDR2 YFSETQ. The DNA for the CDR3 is TGCGCCAGCAGCACGGGACTCTCCTACGAGCAGTACTTC. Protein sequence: CASSTGLSYEQYF.

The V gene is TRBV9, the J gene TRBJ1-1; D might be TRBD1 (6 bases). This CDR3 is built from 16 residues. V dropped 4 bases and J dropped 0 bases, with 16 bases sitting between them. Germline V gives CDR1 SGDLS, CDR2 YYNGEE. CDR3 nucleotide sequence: TGTGCCAGCAGCCCCAGTATGGGGGCTCTGAACACTGAAGCTTTCTTT. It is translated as CASSPSMGALNTEAFF. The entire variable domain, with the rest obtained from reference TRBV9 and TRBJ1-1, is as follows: DSGVTQTPKHLITATGQRVTLRCSPRSGDLSVYWYQQSLDQGLQFLIQYYNGEERAKGNILERFSAQQFPDLHSELNLSSLELGDSALYFCASSPSMGALNTEAFFGQGTRLTVV.

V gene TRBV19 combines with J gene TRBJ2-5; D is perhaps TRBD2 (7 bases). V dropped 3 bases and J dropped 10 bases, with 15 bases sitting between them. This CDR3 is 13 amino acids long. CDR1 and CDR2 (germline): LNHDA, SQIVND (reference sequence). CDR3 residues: CASSILQGRDQYF. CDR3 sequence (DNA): TGTGCCAGTAGTATTTTGCAGGGGAGGGACCAGTACTTC.

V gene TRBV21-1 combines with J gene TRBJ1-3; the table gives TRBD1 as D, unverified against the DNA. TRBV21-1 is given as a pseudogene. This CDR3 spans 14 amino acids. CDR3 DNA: TGTGCCAGCAGCAAAGCTCAGGCTGGAAACACCATATATTTT. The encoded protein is CASSKAQAGNTIYF.

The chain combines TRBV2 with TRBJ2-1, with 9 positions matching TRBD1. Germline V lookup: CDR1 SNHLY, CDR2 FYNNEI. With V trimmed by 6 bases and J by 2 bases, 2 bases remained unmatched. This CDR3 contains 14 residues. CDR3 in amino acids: CASRTGGTYNEQFF. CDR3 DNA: TGTGCCAGCAGGACAGGGGGTACCTACAATGAGCAGTTCTTC.

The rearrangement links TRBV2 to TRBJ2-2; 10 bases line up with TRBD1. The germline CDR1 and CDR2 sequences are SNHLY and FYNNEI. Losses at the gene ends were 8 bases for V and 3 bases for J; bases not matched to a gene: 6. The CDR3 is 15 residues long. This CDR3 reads CASGTGTGDTGELFF. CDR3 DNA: TGTGCCAGCGGGACCGGGACAGGGGACACCGGGGAGCTGTTTTTT.

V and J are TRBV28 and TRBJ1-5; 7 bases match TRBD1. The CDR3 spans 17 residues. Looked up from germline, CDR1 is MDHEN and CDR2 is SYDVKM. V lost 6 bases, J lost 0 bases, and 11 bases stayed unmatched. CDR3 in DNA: TGTGCCAGCAGAAGGGCAGGGGGTAAACATAGCAATCAGCCCCAGCATTTT. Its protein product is CASRRAGGKHSNQPQHF. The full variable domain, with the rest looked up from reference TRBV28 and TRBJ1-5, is DVKVTQSSRYLVKRTGEKVFLECVQDMDHENMFWYRQDPGLGLRLIYFSYDVKMKEKGDIPEGYSVSREKKERFSLILESASTNQTSMYLCASRRAGGKHSNQPQHFGDGTRLSIL.

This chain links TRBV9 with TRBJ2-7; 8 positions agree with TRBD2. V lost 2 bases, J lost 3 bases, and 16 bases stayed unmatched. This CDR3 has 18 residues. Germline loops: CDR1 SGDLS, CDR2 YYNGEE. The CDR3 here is CASSVGFSGASGYYEQYF. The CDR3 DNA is TGTGCCAGCAGCGTGGGCTTTAGCGGGGCTAGCGGCTACTACGAGCAGTACTTC.

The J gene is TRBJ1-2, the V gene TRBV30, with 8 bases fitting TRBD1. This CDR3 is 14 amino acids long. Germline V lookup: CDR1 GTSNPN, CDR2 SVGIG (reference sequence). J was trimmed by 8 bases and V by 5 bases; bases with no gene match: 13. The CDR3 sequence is CAWRVGRGREGYTF. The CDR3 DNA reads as TGTGCCTGGCGCGTTGGCAGGGGGCGAGAAGGCTACACCTTC.

DNA of the CDR3: TGTGCCAGCAGCCCCGGGCCCGAGCGGGTGACCTACGAGCAGTACTTC. Amino acid sequence: CASSPGPERVTYEQYF. This chain connects TRBV7-9 to TRBJ2-7; TRBD2 might be the D (6 bases). CDR1 is SEHNR and CDR2 is FQNEAQ in the germline V gene (reference sequence). Trimming took 5 bases from V and 2 from J, leaving 19 bases between them. The CDR3 is 16 amino acids. The whole variable domain, filled in from reference TRBV7-9 and TRBJ2-7, reads DTGVSQNPRHKITKRGQNVTFRCDPISEHNRLYWYRQTLGQGPEFLTYFQNEAQLEKSRLLSDRFSAERPKGSFSTLEIQRTEQGDSAMYLCASSPGPERVTYEQYFGPGTRLTVT.

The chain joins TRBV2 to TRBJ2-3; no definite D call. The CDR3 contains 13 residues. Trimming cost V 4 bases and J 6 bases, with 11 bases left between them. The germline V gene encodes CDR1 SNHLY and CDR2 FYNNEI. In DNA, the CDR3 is TGTGCCAGCAGTGGAGGCCCCGGGGATACGCAGTATTTT. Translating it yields CASSGGPGDTQYF.

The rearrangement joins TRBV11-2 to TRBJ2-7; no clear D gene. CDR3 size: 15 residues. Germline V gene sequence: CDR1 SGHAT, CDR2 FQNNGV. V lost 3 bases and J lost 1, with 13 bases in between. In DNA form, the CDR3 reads TGTGCCAGCAGCTTCCCACAAGACTCATCCTACGAGCAGTACTTC. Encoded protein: CASSFPQDSSYEQYF. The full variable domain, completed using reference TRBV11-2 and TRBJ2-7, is EAGVAQSPRYKIIEKRQSVAFWCNPISGHATLYWYQQILGQGPKLLIQFQNNGVVDDSQLPKDRFSAERLKGVDSTLKIQPAKLEDSAVYLCASSFPQDSSYEQYFGPGTRLTVT.

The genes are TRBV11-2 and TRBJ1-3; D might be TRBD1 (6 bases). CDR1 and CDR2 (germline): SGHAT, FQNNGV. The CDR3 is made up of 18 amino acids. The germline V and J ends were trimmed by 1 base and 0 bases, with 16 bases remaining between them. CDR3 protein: CASSLVGADRTSGNTIYF. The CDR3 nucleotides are TGTGCCAGCAGCTTAGTCGGGGCTGACAGGACCTCTGGAAACACCATATATTTT.

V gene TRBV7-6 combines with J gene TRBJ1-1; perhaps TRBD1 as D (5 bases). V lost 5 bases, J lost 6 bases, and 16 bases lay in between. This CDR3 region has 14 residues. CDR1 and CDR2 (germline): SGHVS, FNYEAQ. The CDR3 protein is CASSPLQGKAEAFF. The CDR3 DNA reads TGTGCCAGCAGCCCTCTTCAGGGCAAGGCTGAAGCTTTCTTT.

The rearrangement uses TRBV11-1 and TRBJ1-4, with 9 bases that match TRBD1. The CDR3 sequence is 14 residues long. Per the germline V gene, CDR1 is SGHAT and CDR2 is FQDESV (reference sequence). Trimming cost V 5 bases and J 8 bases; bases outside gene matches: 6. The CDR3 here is CASSPDRGGEKLFF. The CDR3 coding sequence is TGTGCCAGCAGCCCCGACAGGGGGGGCGAAAAACTGTTTTTT.

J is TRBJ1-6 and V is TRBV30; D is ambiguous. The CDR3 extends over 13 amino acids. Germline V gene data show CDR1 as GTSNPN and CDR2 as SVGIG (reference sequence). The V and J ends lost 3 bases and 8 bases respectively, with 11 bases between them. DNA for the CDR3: TGTGCCTGGAGATGGACGAGGGATTCACCCCTCCACTTT. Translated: CAWRWTRDSPLHF.

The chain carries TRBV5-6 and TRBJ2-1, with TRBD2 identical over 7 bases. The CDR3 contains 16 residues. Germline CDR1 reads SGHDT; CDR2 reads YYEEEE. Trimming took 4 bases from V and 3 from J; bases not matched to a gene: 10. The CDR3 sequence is CASSARLALNYNEQFF. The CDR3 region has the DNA TGTGCCAGCAGCGCGAGACTAGCTCTTAACTACAATGAGCAGTTCTTC.

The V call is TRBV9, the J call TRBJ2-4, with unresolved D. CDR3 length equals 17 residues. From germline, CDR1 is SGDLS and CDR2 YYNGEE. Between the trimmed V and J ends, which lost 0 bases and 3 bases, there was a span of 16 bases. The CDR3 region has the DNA TGTGCCAGCAGCGTAGGGTTCCTCACGGAGAGCAAAAACATTCAGTACTTC. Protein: CASSVGFLTESKNIQYF.

The CDR3 here is CASSPQTSGEETQYF. CDR3 bases: TGCGCCAGCAGCCCCCAGACTAGTGGGGAAGAGACCCAGTACTTC. This chain connects TRBV5-1 to TRBJ2-5; maybe TRBD2 (6 bases). The CDR3 totals 15 residues. CDR1 and CDR2 from the germline V gene are SGHRS and YFSETQ. V was pared by 4 bases and J by 3 bases, with 16 bases between.

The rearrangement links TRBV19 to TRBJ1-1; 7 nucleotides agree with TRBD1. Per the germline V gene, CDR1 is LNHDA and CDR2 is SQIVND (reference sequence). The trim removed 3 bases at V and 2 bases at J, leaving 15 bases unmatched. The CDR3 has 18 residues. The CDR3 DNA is TGTGCCAGTAGTATCCTCGCTGGGACAGTCTCTAATAACACTGAAGCTTTCTTT. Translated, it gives CASSILAGTVSNNTEAFF. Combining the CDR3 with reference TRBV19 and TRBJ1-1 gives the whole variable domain DGGITQSPKYLFRKEGQNVTLSCEQNLNHDAMYWYRQDPGQGLRLIYYSQIVNDFQKGDIAEGYSVSREKKESFPLTVTSAQKNPTAFYLCASSILAGTVSNNTEAFFGQGTRLTVV.

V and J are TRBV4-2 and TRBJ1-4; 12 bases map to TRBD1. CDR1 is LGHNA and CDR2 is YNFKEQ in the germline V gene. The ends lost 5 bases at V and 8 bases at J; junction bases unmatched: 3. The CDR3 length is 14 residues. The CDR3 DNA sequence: TGTGCCAGCAGCGGGACAGGGGGCGTAGAAAAACTGTTTTTT. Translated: CASSGTGGVEKLFF.

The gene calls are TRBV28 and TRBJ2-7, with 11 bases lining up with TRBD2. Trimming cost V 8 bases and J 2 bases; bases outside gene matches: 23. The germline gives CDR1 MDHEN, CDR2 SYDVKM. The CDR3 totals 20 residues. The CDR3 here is CASHPLKAGLAGGGPYEQYF. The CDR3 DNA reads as TGTGCCAGCCACCCGCTAAAAGCCGGTCTAGCGGGAGGAGGACCCTACGAGCAGTACTTC. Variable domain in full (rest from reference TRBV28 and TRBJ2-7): DVKVTQSSRYLVKRTGEKVFLECVQDMDHENMFWYRQDPGLGLRLIYFSYDVKMKEKGDIPEGYSVSREKKERFSLILESASTNQTSMYLCASHPLKAGLAGGGPYEQYFGPGTRLTVT.

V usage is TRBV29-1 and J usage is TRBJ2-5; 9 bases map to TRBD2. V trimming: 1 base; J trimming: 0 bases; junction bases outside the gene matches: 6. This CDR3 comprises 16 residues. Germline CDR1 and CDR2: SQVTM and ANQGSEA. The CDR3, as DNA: TGCAGCGTTGAAGGGCCTAGCGGGACCTACCAAGAGACCCAGTACTTC. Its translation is CSVEGPSGTYQETQYF.